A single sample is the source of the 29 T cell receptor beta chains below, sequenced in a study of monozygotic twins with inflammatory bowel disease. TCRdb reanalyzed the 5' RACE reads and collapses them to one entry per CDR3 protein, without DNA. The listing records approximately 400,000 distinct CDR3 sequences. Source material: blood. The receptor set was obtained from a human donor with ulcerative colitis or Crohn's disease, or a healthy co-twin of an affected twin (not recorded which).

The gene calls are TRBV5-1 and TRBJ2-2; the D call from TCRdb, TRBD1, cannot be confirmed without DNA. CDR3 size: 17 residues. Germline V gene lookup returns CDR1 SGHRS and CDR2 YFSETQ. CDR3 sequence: CASKEGSRTRGTGELFF. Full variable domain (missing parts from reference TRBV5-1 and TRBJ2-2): KAGVTQTPRYLIKTRGQQVTLSCSPISGHRSVSWYQQTPGQGLQFLFEYFSETQRNKGNFPGRFSGRQFSNSRSEMNVSTLELGDSALYLCASKEGSRTRGTGELFFGEGSRLTVL.

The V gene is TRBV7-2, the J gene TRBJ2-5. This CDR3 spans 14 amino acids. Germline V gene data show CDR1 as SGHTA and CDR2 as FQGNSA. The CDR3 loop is CASSLAGFGETQYF.

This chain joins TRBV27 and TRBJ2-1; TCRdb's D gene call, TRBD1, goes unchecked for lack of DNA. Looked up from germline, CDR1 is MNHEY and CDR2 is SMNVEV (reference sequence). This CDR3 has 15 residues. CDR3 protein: CASSFQGQAHNEQFF.

This chain's CDR3 is CASSYRDFTDTQYF. The chain combines TRBV6-6 with TRBJ2-3. The germline V gene has CDR1 MNHNY and CDR2 SVGAGI (reference sequence). This CDR3 has 14 residues.

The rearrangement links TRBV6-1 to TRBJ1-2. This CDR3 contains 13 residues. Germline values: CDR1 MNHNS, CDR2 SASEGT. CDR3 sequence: CASSEVRGGGYTF.

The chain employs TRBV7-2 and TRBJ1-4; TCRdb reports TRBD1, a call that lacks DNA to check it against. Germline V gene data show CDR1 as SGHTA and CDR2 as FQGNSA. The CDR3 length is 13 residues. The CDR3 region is CASSLNRGEKLFF.

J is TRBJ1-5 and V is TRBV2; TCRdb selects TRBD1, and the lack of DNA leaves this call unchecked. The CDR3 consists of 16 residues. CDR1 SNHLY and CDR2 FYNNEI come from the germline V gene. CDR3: CASTTLDNNSNQPQHF.

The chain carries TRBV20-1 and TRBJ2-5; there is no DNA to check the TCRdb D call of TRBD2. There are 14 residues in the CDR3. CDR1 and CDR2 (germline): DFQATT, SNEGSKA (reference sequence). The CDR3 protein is CSTLRGLPTETQYF.

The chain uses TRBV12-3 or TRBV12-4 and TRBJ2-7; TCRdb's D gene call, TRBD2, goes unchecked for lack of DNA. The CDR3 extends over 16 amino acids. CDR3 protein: CASSTGGSGTNYEQYF.

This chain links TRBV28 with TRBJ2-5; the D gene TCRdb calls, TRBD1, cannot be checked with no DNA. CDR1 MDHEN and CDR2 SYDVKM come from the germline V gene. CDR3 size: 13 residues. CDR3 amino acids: CASLVQGAETRYF. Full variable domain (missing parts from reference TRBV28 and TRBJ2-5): DVKVTQSSRYLVKRTGEKVFLECVQDMDHENMFWYRQDPGLGLRLIYFSYDVKMKEKGDIPEGYSVSREKKERFSLILESASTNQTSMYLCASLVQGAETRYFGPGTRLLVL.

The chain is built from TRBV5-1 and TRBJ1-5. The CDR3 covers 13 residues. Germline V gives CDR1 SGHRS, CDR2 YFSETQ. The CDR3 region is CASSLEGVQPQHF.

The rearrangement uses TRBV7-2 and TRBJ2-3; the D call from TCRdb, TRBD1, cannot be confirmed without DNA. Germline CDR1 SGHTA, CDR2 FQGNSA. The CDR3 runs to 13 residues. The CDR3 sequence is CASSLTGTGPQYF.

CDR3 sequence: CASSLHSPSNTEAFF. The chain couples TRBV5-4 to TRBJ1-1. CDR3 length equals 15 residues. Germline-derived CDR1 and CDR2 are SGHNT and YYREEE (reference sequence).

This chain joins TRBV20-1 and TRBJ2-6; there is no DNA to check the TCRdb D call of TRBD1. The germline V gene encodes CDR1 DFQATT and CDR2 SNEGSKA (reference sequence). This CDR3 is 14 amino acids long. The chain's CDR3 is CSAPLPPGANVLTF.

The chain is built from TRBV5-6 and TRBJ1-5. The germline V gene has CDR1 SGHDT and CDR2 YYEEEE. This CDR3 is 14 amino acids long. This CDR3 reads CASSWVCTIKPQHF.

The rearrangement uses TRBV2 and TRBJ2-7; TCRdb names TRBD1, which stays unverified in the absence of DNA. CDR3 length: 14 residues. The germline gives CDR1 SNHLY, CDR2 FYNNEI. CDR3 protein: CATARDSTTYEQYF.

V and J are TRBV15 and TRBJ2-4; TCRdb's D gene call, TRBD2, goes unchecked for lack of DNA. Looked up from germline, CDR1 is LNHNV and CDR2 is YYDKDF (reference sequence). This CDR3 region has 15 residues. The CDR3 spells CATSREGDSFDIQYF.

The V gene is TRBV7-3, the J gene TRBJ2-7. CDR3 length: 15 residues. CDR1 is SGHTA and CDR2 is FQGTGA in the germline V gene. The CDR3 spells CASSLTPGNPYEQYF.

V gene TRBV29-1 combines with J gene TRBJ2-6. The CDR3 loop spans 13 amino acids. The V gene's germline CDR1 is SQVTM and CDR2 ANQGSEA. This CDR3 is CSVEGSGANVLTF.

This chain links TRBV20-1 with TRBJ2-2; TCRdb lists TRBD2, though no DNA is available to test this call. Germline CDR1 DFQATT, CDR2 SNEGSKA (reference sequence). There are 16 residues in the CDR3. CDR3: CSAGGLAGINTGELFF.

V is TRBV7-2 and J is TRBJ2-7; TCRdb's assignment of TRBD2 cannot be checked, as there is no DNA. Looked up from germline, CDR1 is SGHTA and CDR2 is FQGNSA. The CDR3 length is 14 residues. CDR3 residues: CASSRDYYSYEQYF. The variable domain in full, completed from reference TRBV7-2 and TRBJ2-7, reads GAGVSQSPSNKVTEKGKDVELRCDPISGHTALYWYRQSLGQGLEFLIYFQGNSAPDKSGLPSDRFSAERTGGSVSTLTIQRTQQEDSAVYLCASSRDYYSYEQYFGPGTRLTVT.

Here the CDR3 reads CASSQAGGLDEQFF. V and J are TRBV3-1 and TRBJ2-1; TCRdb gives TRBD1 as the D gene, but with no DNA this cannot be confirmed. The CDR3 runs 14 residues. The V gene's germline CDR1 is LGHDT and CDR2 YNNKEL (reference sequence).

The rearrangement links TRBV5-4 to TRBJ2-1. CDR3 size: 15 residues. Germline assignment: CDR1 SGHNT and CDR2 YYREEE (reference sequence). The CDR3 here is CASSLAGSLSGEQFF.

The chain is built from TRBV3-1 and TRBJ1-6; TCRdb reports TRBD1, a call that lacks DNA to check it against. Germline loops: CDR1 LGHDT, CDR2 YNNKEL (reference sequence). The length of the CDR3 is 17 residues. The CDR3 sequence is CASSQAPGRDYNSPLHF.

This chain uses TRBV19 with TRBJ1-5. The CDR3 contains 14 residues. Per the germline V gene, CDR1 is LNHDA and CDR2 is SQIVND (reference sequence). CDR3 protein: CASSPNGGGQPQHF.

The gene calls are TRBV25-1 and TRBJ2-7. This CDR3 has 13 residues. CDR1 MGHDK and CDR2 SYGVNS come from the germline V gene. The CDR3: CATKTGGSYEQYF.

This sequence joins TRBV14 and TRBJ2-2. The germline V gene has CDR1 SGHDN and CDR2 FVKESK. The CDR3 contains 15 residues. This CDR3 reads CASSQDWRNTGELFF. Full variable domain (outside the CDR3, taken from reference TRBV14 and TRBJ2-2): EAGVTQFPSHSVIEKGQTVTLRCDPISGHDNLYWYRRVMGKEIKFLLHFVKESKQDESGMPNNRFLAERTGGTYSTLKVQPAELEDSGVYFCASSQDWRNTGELFFGEGSRLTVL.

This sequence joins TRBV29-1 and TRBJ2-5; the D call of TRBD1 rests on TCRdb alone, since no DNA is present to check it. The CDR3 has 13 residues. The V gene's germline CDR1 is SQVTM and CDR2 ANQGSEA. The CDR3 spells CSVSGTGQETQYF.

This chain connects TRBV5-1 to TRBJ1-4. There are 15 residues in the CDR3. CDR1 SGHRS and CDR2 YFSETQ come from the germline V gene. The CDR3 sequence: CASSLNGGMNEKLFF.